Presented here are 29 T cell receptor beta chains from one specimen sequenced in a study of T cell responses to AZD1222 COVID-19 vaccine. TCRdb keeps only in-frame clones here, not all; method: immunoSEQ multiplex PCR. The repertoire holds approximately 79,000 clones, nearly 90% seen once, with 11% in the top ten. Sequencing used peripheral blood, obtained on day 0 of AZD1222 vaccination. The receptor source for this set is an adult in good health.

The chain has TRBV18 and TRBJ2-7, with D hard to call. This CDR3 contains 12 residues. CDR1 and CDR2 from the germline V gene are KGHSH and LQKENI. With 0 bases removed from V and 6 bases from J, the gap between germline ends came to 6 bases. CDR3 coding DNA: TGTGCCAGCTCACCACCGGCAGGCGAGCAGTACTTC. Encoded protein: CASSPPAGEQYF.

The chain uses TRBV5-1 and TRBJ2-3; D is unclear. This CDR3 spans 12 amino acids. Germline CDR1 reads SGHRS; CDR2 reads YFSETQ. Trimming removed 1 base at V and 6 bases at J, with 6 bases between. The CDR3 DNA reads as TGCGCCAGCAGCTTGTCTTTGGATACGCAGTATTTT. This translates into CASSLSLDTQYF.

The genes are TRBV7-2 and TRBJ2-5, with 7 bases matching TRBD1. V gave up 5 bases and J gave up 8 bases; unmatched junction bases: 5. The CDR3 contains 12 residues. Germline V lookup: CDR1 SGHTA, CDR2 FQGNSA. The CDR3 nucleotides are TGTGCCAGCAGCGGGAACAGGGGAACCCAGTACTTC. Amino acids: CASSGNRGTQYF.

The chain links TRBV7-6 to TRBJ1-1; 7 bases are a match to TRBD1. The CDR3 is 15 residues long. V was clipped by 1 base and J by 1 base; unmatched bases: 3. CDR1 is SGHVS, CDR2 FNYEAQ, per germline. As DNA, the CDR3 is TGTGCCAGCAGCTTAGGGACAGGTTGGAACACTGAAGCTTTCTTT. Amino acid sequence: CASSLGTGWNTEAFF. Full variable domain (rest looked up from reference TRBV7-6 and TRBJ1-1): GAGVSQSPRYKVTKRGQDVALRCDPISGHVSLYWYRQALGQGPEFLTYFNYEAQQDKSGLPNDRFSAERPEGSISTLTIQRTEQRDSAMYRCASSLGTGWNTEAFFGQGTRLTVV.

This chain joins TRBV5-4 and TRBJ2-7; D perhaps matches TRBD1 (6 bases). Between the trimmed V and J ends, which lost 0 bases and 4 bases, there was a span of 8 bases. This CDR3 spans 13 amino acids. Germline CDR1 is SGHNT and CDR2 is YYREEE (reference sequence). The CDR3 DNA reads as TGTGCCAGCAGCTTGGCAGGGGTTTACGAGCAGTACGTC. Translating it yields CASSLAGVYEQYV.

CDR3 sequence reads: CASSKGNEQFF. CDR3 DNA sequence: TGTGCCAGTAGTAAAGGAAATGAGCAGTTCTTC. The chain combines TRBV19 with TRBJ2-1; D gene unclear. CDR1 is LNHDA and CDR2 is SQIVND in the germline V gene (reference sequence). This CDR3 is built from 11 residues. V lost 4 bases and J lost 7, with 5 bases in between.

The chain joins TRBV30 to TRBJ2-3; 12 bases align to TRBD2. Per the germline V gene, CDR1 is GTSNPN and CDR2 is SVGIG (reference sequence). V dropped 2 bases and J dropped 5; count of bases not matched to a gene: 8. This CDR3 has 16 residues. In DNA form, the CDR3 reads TGTGCCTGGAGTCTCCCGACTAGCGGGAGTATAGATACGCAGTATTTT. Amino acid sequence: CAWSLPTSGSIDTQYF.

The CDR3 DNA is TGTGCCAGCAGCTTACAACAGGGGGCTGACTATGGCTACACCTTC. Translated, it gives CASSLQQGADYGYTF. J is TRBJ1-2 and V is TRBV7-2, with 9 bases matching TRBD1. Germline values: CDR1 SGHTA, CDR2 FQGNSA. V gave up 2 bases and J gave up 3 bases; unmatched junction bases: 4. The CDR3 totals 15 residues.

This CDR3 is CASSPGGKVGNTF. CDR3 DNA: TGTGCCAGCAGCCCTGGAGGGAAGGTTGGAAACACCTTC. The chain combines TRBV11-3 with TRBJ1-2; D remains ambiguous. The CDR3 runs 13 residues. V lost 5 bases, J lost 12 bases, and 19 bases lay in between. The germline CDR1 and CDR2 sequences are SGHNT and YENEEA.

The rearrangement uses TRBV5-1 and TRBJ2-3; 11 bases are a match to TRBD1. V lost 4 bases and J lost 6; bases outside the gene matches: 10. Germline loops: CDR1 SGHRS, CDR2 YFSETQ. The CDR3 extends over 16 amino acids. The CDR3 nucleotides read TGCGCCAGCAGCGGGCGCCGGGACAGGGGGTTTGATACGCAGTATTTT. It codes for CASSGRRDRGFDTQYF. The variable domain in full, completed from reference TRBV5-1 and TRBJ2-3, reads KAGVTQTPRYLIKTRGQQVTLSCSPISGHRSVSWYQQTPGQGLQFLFEYFSETQRNKGNFPGRFSGRQFSNSRSEMNVSTLELGDSALYLCASSGRRDRGFDTQYFGPGTRLTVL.

This clone was found once. In DNA, the CDR3 is TGTGCCAGCAGTCGGTACACCGACAGGGATCCTGGCTACACCTTC. Its translation: CASSRYTDRDPGYTF. The V gene is TRBV6-5, the J gene TRBJ1-2; TRBD1 matches 7 bases. This CDR3 contains 15 residues. V trimming: 5 bases; J trimming: 7 bases; junction bases outside the gene matches: 13. Germline CDR1 MNHEY, CDR2 SVGAGI.

This clone was detected only once. The rearrangement uses TRBV19 and TRBJ1-4, with a weak D call TRBD1 (6 bases). The CDR3 totals 15 residues. Germline V gives CDR1 LNHDA, CDR2 SQIVND (reference sequence). The V and J ends lost 6 bases and 0 bases respectively, with 11 bases between them. In nucleotides, the CDR3 is TGTGCCAGTAGAAACAGGGCCTCAACTAATGAAAAACTGTTTTTT. Translation gives CASRNRASTNEKLFF.

Only one count was recorded for this clone. The J gene is TRBJ2-5, the V gene TRBV2; the match to TRBD1 covers 8 bases. Germline V CDR1 and CDR2: SNHLY, FYNNEI. The CDR3 spans 15 residues. V was clipped by 8 bases and J by 2 bases; unmatched bases: 10. Here the CDR3 reads CASGRTGTPQETQYF. The CDR3 DNA follows: TGTGCCAGCGGCAGGACAGGGACCCCTCAAGAGACCCAGTACTTC.

The chain recombines TRBV2 with TRBJ2-3; D may be TRBD2 (6 bases). The CDR3 has 15 amino acids. The V gene lost 1 base and the J gene lost 1 base, with 9 bases spanning the gap. Germline CDR1 SNHLY, CDR2 FYNNEI. CDR3 nucleotide sequence: TGTGCCAGCAGTGAAGGGGCTAGCGGCACAGATACGCAGTATTTT. Its protein is CASSEGASGTDTQYF.

The chain uses TRBV6-5 and TRBJ1-2; D uncertain. Germline assignment: CDR1 MNHEY and CDR2 SVGAGI. V was pared by 8 bases and J by 4 bases, with 14 bases between. The CDR3 extends over 13 amino acids. The CDR3 sequence is CASLAATAYGYTF. CDR3 nucleotides: TGTGCCAGCCTGGCAGCCACGGCCTATGGCTACACCTTC.

The chain recombines TRBV24-1 with TRBJ1-1; no clear D gene. Germline values: CDR1 KGHDR, CDR2 SFDVKD. V dropped 10 bases and J dropped 8 bases, with 22 bases sitting between them. This CDR3 has 14 residues. Written as DNA, the CDR3 is TGTGCCACAGACCTATCGGACCCACTCCTAGAAGCTTTCTTT. Its protein product is CATDLSDPLLEAFF.

A few counts support this clone. This chain joins TRBV6-6 and TRBJ2-5; either TRBD1 or TRBD2 may fit D (5 bases each). CDR3 length: 15 residues. V was pared by 5 bases and J by 4 bases, with 17 bases between. Germline V gene sequence: CDR1 MNHNY, CDR2 SVGAGI (reference sequence). The CDR3 coding sequence is TGTGCCAGCAGTCCCCGCGCCGGGGCCACAGAGACCCAGTACTTC. Translated, it gives CASSPRAGATETQYF.

This chain joins TRBV5-1 and TRBJ2-3, with D possibly TRBD1 on 6 matching bases. The CDR3 has 14 residues. V lost 1 base and J lost 8, with 14 bases in between. Germline V lookup: CDR1 SGHRS, CDR2 YFSETQ. DNA of the CDR3: TGCGCCAGCAGCTTGTGGGACACTGAAGGTACGCAGTATTTT. Translated: CASSLWDTEGTQYF.

The chain uses TRBV19 and TRBJ2-1; possibly TRBD1 or TRBD2 for D (5 bases each). Deletions cut 5 bases from V and 4 bases from J, with 12 bases between. From germline, CDR1 is LNHDA and CDR2 SQIVND (reference sequence). CDR3 length: 14 amino acids. CDR3 nucleotide sequence: TGTGCCAGTAGTGACCGGGACGGGTACAATGAGCAGTTCTTC. Amino acid sequence: CASSDRDGYNEQFF.

The J gene is TRBJ2-1, the V gene TRBV30; TRBD2 might be the D (6 bases). The V gene lost 4 bases and the J gene lost 0 bases, with 7 bases spanning the gap. The germline V gene has CDR1 GTSNPN and CDR2 SVGIG (reference sequence). The CDR3 is 13 residues long. CDR3 loop: CAWTGLSYNEQFF. Written as DNA, the CDR3 is TGTGCCTGGACGGGACTCTCCTACAATGAGCAGTTCTTC.

The CDR3 DNA sequence: TGTGCCACCAGTGATTTGTGGGGGAACACCGGGGAGCTGTTTTTT. Translation: CATSDLWGNTGELFF. J is TRBJ2-2 and V is TRBV24-1, with D uncertain. Trimming cost V 0 bases and J 1 base, with 5 bases left between them. The germline V gene has CDR1 KGHDR and CDR2 SFDVKD. The CDR3 has 15 residues.

The chain carries TRBV28 and TRBJ1-2; D gene unclear. The CDR3 length is 12 residues. The germline V and J ends were trimmed by 2 bases and 4 bases, with 5 bases remaining between them. The V gene's germline CDR1 is MDHEN and CDR2 SYDVKM. The CDR3 spells CASSLPGYGYTF. The CDR3 DNA follows: TGTGCCAGCAGTTTACCGGGCTATGGCTACACCTTC.

This clone was seen only once. J is TRBJ1-3 and V is TRBV10-3; unclear D gene. Between the trimmed V and J ends, which lost 7 bases and 2 bases, there was a span of 27 bases. The CDR3 is 19 amino acids. Germline V gene lookup returns CDR1 ENHRY and CDR2 SYGVKD. DNA for the CDR3: TGTGCCATCACCCCGGCGTGGGGAAGGAGGGAGAGGACTGGAAACACCATATATTTT. It encodes CAITPAWGRRERTGNTIYF.

The chain recombines TRBV7-9 with TRBJ2-3, with 14 bases identical to TRBD2. The CDR3 is 16 residues long. CDR1 SEHNR and CDR2 FQNEAQ come from the germline V gene (reference sequence). V dropped 5 bases and J dropped 1; count of bases not matched to a gene: 2. The CDR3 nucleotides are TGTGCCAGCAGCGCGGGACTAGCGGGGGGCACAGATACGCAGTATTTT. Encoded protein: CASSAGLAGGTDTQYF.

This clone was seen a single time. The rearrangement links TRBV28 to TRBJ1-4, with 10 bases that match TRBD1. This CDR3 has 14 residues. V was clipped by 5 bases and J by 5 bases; unmatched bases: 2. CDR1 and CDR2 from the germline V gene are MDHEN and SYDVKM. For the CDR3, the DNA is TGTGCCAGCAGTCCGGACAGGGGGAATGAAAAACTGTTTTTT. Encoded protein: CASSPDRGNEKLFF. Variable domain in full (rest from reference TRBV28 and TRBJ1-4): DVKVTQSSRYLVKRTGEKVFLECVQDMDHENMFWYRQDPGLGLRLIYFSYDVKMKEKGDIPEGYSVSREKKERFSLILESASTNQTSMYLCASSPDRGNEKLFFGSGTQLSVL.

The chain couples TRBV2 to TRBJ2-1; D is unresolved. The germline gives CDR1 SNHLY, CDR2 FYNNEI. With 2 bases removed from V and 5 bases from J, the gap between germline ends came to 7 bases. CDR3 length: 13 amino acids. The CDR3 loop is CASSESTNNEQFF. The CDR3 DNA follows: TGTGCCAGCAGTGAATCCACAAACAATGAGCAGTTCTTC.

This sequence joins TRBV6-5 and TRBJ2-7; TRBD2 agrees at 8 bases. This CDR3 region has 15 residues. The germline CDR1 and CDR2 sequences are MNHEY and SVGAGI. Unmatched junction bases numbered 11, after V lost 5 bases and J lost 5 bases. The CDR3 is CASSRGGTMIHEQYV. CDR3 sequence (DNA): TGTGCCAGCAGTCGGGGGGGGACCATGATCCACGAGCAGTACGTC.

This rearrangement joins TRBV28 to TRBJ1-6, with a possible D match to TRBD1 (5 bases). Trimming stripped 5 bases from V and 7 bases from J, with 15 bases between. The CDR3 runs to 15 residues. Germline V lookup: CDR1 MDHEN, CDR2 SYDVKM. The CDR3 DNA sequence: TGTGCCAGCAGTCCCCGGGGCAGGAGAAATTCACCCCTCCACTTT. Its translation is CASSPRGRRNSPLHF. Full variable domain (missing parts from reference TRBV28 and TRBJ1-6): DVKVTQSSRYLVKRTGEKVFLECVQDMDHENMFWYRQDPGLGLRLIYFSYDVKMKEKGDIPEGYSVSREKKERFSLILESASTNQTSMYLCASSPRGRRNSPLHFGNGTRLTVT.

This sequence joins TRBV6-6 and TRBJ2-1; D perhaps matches TRBD1 (5 bases). Germline-derived CDR1 and CDR2 are MNHNY and SVGAGI (reference sequence). This CDR3 spans 12 amino acids. Deletions cut 8 bases from V and 7 bases from J, with 12 bases between. Here the CDR3 reads CASAGKNNEQFF. The CDR3 nucleotides read TGTGCCAGCGCAGGGAAAAATAATGAGCAGTTCTTC.